One and the same sample provided the 30 T cell receptor beta chains below, sequenced in a study of blood T cell dynamics during melanoma immunotherapy. Only in-frame clones appear in the TCRdb table, and some are missing; sequencing was by immunoSEQ multiplex PCR. Here the sample spans about 11,000 clones, less than 90% being singletons. Noted time point: pre-treatment baseline. Material: blood, obtained from a patient treated with checkpoint blockade. The receptors here all came from a human donor with melanoma.

J is TRBJ1-1 and V is TRBV10-1, with D maybe TRBD1 (5 bases). Trimming took off 7 bases at V and 11 bases at J, with 11 bases between the two ends. The CDR3 length is 10 residues. The V gene's germline CDR1 is WNHNN and CDR2 SYGVQD (reference sequence). The CDR3 nucleotides are TGCGCCAGCATTAGGGGTGGTGCTTTCTTT. This translates into CASIRGGAFF.

This chain links TRBV5-1 with TRBJ2-3; D might be TRBD2 (6 bases). The germline V gene has CDR1 SGHRS and CDR2 YFSETQ. V was cut by 0 bases and J by 0 bases, with 17 bases left in between. This CDR3 contains 18 residues. CDR3 nucleotides: TGCGCCAGCAGCTTGGACCGGGAGACCCCCCGAAGCACAGATACGCAGTATTTT. This translates into CASSLDRETPRSTDTQYF.

The chain carries TRBV6-1 and TRBJ2-7; 7 bases agree with TRBD2. The germline V gene encodes CDR1 MNHNS and CDR2 SASEGT. The V and J ends lost 2 bases and 2 bases, in that order; junction bases with no gene match: 9. The CDR3 totals 16 residues. The CDR3 loop reads CASSEQWSSGTYEQYF. The CDR3 DNA reads TGTGCCAGCAGTGAACAATGGTCTAGCGGAACCTACGAGCAGTACTTC.

The V and J genes are TRBV30 and TRBJ1-4; D unresolved. V was shortened by 3 bases and J by 15 bases, with 23 bases between the two germline ends. This CDR3 comprises 14 residues. Germline values: CDR1 GTSNPN, CDR2 SVGIG (reference sequence). This CDR3 is CAWSPATSNERVFF. CDR3 DNA sequence: TGTGCCTGGAGCCCCGCCACCTCGAATGAAAGAGTGTTTTTT.

The chain links TRBV6-5 to TRBJ2-7; D remains ambiguous. CDR1 and CDR2 from the germline V gene are MNHEY and SVGAGI. The ends were cut back, 3 bases at V and 2 bases at J, with 14 bases in the middle. The CDR3 consists of 15 residues. The CDR3 loop is CASSYGAVLAYEQYF. For the CDR3, the DNA is TGTGCCAGCAGTTATGGCGCGGTATTGGCCTACGAGCAGTACTTC.

This clone was detected a few times. The chain recombines TRBV6-6 with TRBJ2-1, with D possibly TRBD2 on 6 matching bases. CDR1 and CDR2 from the germline V gene are MNHNY and SVGAGI (reference sequence). Trimming took 5 bases from V and 6 from J, leaving 17 bases between them. This CDR3 is built from 15 residues. Written as DNA, the CDR3 is TGTGCCAGCAGTAACATGGGGGGAGTCCCCAATGAGCAGTTCTTC. It translates to CASSNMGGVPNEQFF.

The V gene is TRBV5-5, the J gene TRBJ2-5, with 14 positions matching TRBD2. V was clipped by 2 bases and J by 5 bases; unmatched bases: 8. The CDR3 sequence is 17 residues long. Germline assignment: CDR1 SGHKS and CDR2 YYEKEE (reference sequence). The CDR3 here is CASSLGLAGGRLETQYF. The CDR3, as DNA: TGTGCCAGCAGCTTAGGACTAGCGGGGGGTCGTTTGGAGACCCAGTACTTC.

This chain uses TRBV30 with TRBJ2-2; no firm D call. The V end lost 3 bases, the J end lost 3 bases, and 2 bases lay between the germline ends. This CDR3 has 11 amino acids. Germline assignment: CDR1 GTSNPN and CDR2 SVGIG (reference sequence). The CDR3 DNA sequence: TGTGCCTGGAGATACACCGGGGAGCTGTTTTTT. This codes for CAWRYTGELFF.

The chain has TRBV7-3 and TRBJ2-6; D is tentatively TRBD1 or TRBD2 (5 bases each). In germline, CDR1 is SGHTA, CDR2 FQGTGA. The CDR3 is made up of 11 amino acids. V gave up 6 bases and J gave up 10 bases, with 7 bases separating them. This chain's CDR3 is CASRRGNVLTF. DNA of the CDR3: TGTGCCAGCAGGAGGGGTAACGTCCTGACTTTC.

The rearrangement uses TRBV7-9 and TRBJ1-1; D is unclear. There are 14 residues in the CDR3. V lost 0 bases and J 10 bases, leaving 15 bases between the germline ends. Germline values: CDR1 SEHNR, CDR2 FQNEAQ (reference sequence). The CDR3 reads CASSLAVRGFGAFF. The DNA for the CDR3 is TGTGCCAGCAGCTTAGCGGTGCGCGGGTTTGGAGCTTTCTTT.

The chain carries TRBV6-1 and TRBJ1-3, with D hard to call. This CDR3 is built from 13 residues. Germline CDR1 and CDR2: MNHNS and SASEGT. V lost 7 bases and J lost 2, with 9 bases in between. The CDR3 bases are TGTGCCAGCACCCAAGGCACTGGAAACACCATATATTTT. It codes for CASTQGTGNTIYF.

The genes are TRBV19 and TRBJ2-7; possibly TRBD2 for D (7 bases). V lost 0 bases and J 2 bases, leaving 14 bases between the germline ends. Looked up from germline, CDR1 is LNHDA and CDR2 is SQIVND (reference sequence). CDR3 length: 16 residues. The CDR3 reads CASSIDGRDTTYEQYF. The CDR3 region has the DNA TGTGCCAGTAGTATAGATGGGAGGGACACCACCTACGAGCAGTACTTC.

The J gene is TRBJ2-1, the V gene TRBV28; D tentatively fits TRBD1 or TRBD2 (7 bases each). This CDR3 has 15 residues. The V and J ends lost 5 bases and 9 bases respectively, with 20 bases between them. Looked up from germline, CDR1 is MDHEN and CDR2 is SYDVKM. This CDR3 is CASSTQGPRGGEQFF. In nucleotides, the CDR3 is TGTGCCAGCAGTACCCAGGGCCCCAGGGGGGGTGAGCAGTTCTTC. Using reference TRBV28 and TRBJ2-1 for the parts outside the CDR3, the full variable domain is DVKVTQSSRYLVKRTGEKVFLECVQDMDHENMFWYRQDPGLGLRLIYFSYDVKMKEKGDIPEGYSVSREKKERFSLILESASTNQTSMYLCASSTQGPRGGEQFFGPGTRLTVL.

The chain employs TRBV27 and TRBJ2-3; 10 positions match TRBD2. The CDR3 has 15 amino acids. J gave up 5 bases and V 1 base, and 3 bases lay outside the gene matches. Germline V gene lookup returns CDR1 MNHEY and CDR2 SMNVEV (reference sequence). The DNA for the CDR3 is TGTGCCAGCAGTTTATACCTAGCGGGAGAAGATACGCAGTATTTT. Translation gives CASSLYLAGEDTQYF.

This clone appeared a few times. V and J are TRBV2 and TRBJ1-5, with D perhaps matching TRBD1 (6 bases). This CDR3 region has 13 residues. The germline V gene encodes CDR1 SNHLY and CDR2 FYNNEI. V gave up 4 bases and J gave up 5 bases, with 9 bases separating them. CDR3 loop: CASSARGHQPQHF. The CDR3 bases are TGTGCCAGCAGTGCCAGGGGTCATCAGCCCCAGCATTTT.

This clone was counted between two and nine times. The chain couples TRBV7-2 to TRBJ1-1; 11 bases agree with TRBD1. Germline-derived CDR1 and CDR2 are SGHTA and FQGNSA. The ends lost 5 bases at V and 0 bases at J; junction bases unmatched: 11. The CDR3 is 18 amino acids. The CDR3 bases are TGTGCCAGCAGCCAAGTGGACAGGGGGCCTCTCATGAACACTGAAGCTTTCTTT. Amino acid sequence: CASSQVDRGPLMNTEAFF.

The V and J genes are TRBV11-2 and TRBJ1-1; D is ambiguous. The CDR3 consists of 15 residues. Trimming took 0 bases from V and 0 from J, leaving 8 bases between them. Germline lookup yields CDR1 SGHAT and CDR2 FQNNGV. In DNA form, the CDR3 reads TGTGCCAGCAGCTTAGAGGCGGGTCTGAACACTGAAGCTTTCTTT. Translated, it gives CASSLEAGLNTEAFF. Full variable domain (outside the CDR3, taken from reference TRBV11-2 and TRBJ1-1): EAGVAQSPRYKIIEKRQSVAFWCNPISGHATLYWYQQILGQGPKLLIQFQNNGVVDDSQLPKDRFSAERLKGVDSTLKIQPAKLEDSAVYLCASSLEAGLNTEAFFGQGTRLTVV.

The rearrangement uses TRBV29-1 and TRBJ1-1; TRBD1 agrees at 7 bases. This CDR3 has 13 amino acids. The V gene end was trimmed by 3 bases and the J gene end by 1 base; junction bases not matched to a gene: 2. Germline CDR1 SQVTM, CDR2 ANQGSEA. In nucleotides, the CDR3 is TGCAGCGTTGATTGGACAGGGAACACTGAAGCTTTCTTT. It encodes CSVDWTGNTEAFF.

The chain uses TRBV27 and TRBJ1-1; 11 positions agree with TRBD1. J lost 3 bases, V lost 4 bases, and 1 base had no gene match. CDR3 length: 14 residues. CDR1 and CDR2 from the germline V gene are MNHEY and SMNVEV (reference sequence). CDR3 sequence: CASSWDRGYTEAFF. The CDR3 bases are TGTGCCAGCAGTTGGGACAGGGGGTACACTGAAGCTTTCTTT.

This chain links TRBV28 with TRBJ2-3; no clear D gene. The length of the CDR3 is 15 residues. CDR1 MDHEN and CDR2 SYDVKM come from the germline V gene. The V gene lost 5 bases and the J gene lost 0 bases, with 12 bases spanning the gap. The CDR3 spells CASSPERYSTDTQYF. As DNA, the CDR3 is TGTGCCAGCAGTCCCGAAAGATATAGCACAGATACGCAGTATTTT.

The genes are TRBV4-1 and TRBJ2-2; 12 bases line up with TRBD2. Unmatched junction bases numbered 6, after V lost 7 bases and J lost 3 bases. The CDR3 runs to 16 residues. Germline V lookup: CDR1 MGHRA, CDR2 YSYEKL. The CDR3 region has the DNA TGCGCCAGCACCCACTCTAGCGGGGGGGACACCGGGGAGCTGTTTTTT. Protein sequence: CASTHSSGGDTGELFF.

V gene TRBV6-6 combines with J gene TRBJ1-1, with 8 nucleotides matching TRBD1. CDR3 length equals 16 residues. The germline CDR1 and CDR2 sequences are MNHNY and SVGAGI (reference sequence). V lost 5 bases and J lost 0; bases outside the gene matches: 8. The CDR3 coding sequence is TGTGCCAGCAGTCCCCGACAGGGGTTGATGAACACTGAAGCTTTCTTT. Its protein product is CASSPRQGLMNTEAFF.

The chain links TRBV7-3 to TRBJ2-1; no reliable D call. The CDR3 is 14 residues long. Germline CDR1 is SGHTA and CDR2 is FQGTGA. With 1 base removed from V and 9 bases from J, the gap between germline ends came to 13 bases. The CDR3 here is CASSLKFGTGEQFF. The CDR3 DNA reads as TGTGCCAGCAGCTTAAAATTTGGCACCGGTGAGCAGTTCTTC.

The chain links TRBV9 to TRBJ1-3; D uncertain. V was trimmed by 0 bases and J by 3 bases, leaving 7 bases between them. CDR1 SGDLS and CDR2 YYNGEE come from the germline V gene. The CDR3 sequence is 14 residues long. The CDR3 coding sequence is TGTGCCAGCAGCGTAGGCGGGGATGGAAACACCATATATTTT. Its protein product is CASSVGGDGNTIYF.

This clone was picked up one time. The chain is built from TRBV7-9 and TRBJ2-7, with unresolved D. The CDR3 has 13 amino acids. Trimming stripped 3 bases from V and 5 bases from J, with 11 bases between. Germline V gene lookup returns CDR1 SEHNR and CDR2 FQNEAQ (reference sequence). This CDR3 reads CASSLDGPNEQYF. CDR3 bases: TGTGCCAGCAGCTTGGACGGACCCAACGAGCAGTACTTC. Variable domain in full (rest from reference TRBV7-9 and TRBJ2-7): DTGVSQNPRHKITKRGQNVTFRCDPISEHNRLYWYRQTLGQGPEFLTYFQNEAQLEKSRLLSDRFSAERPKGSFSTLEIQRTEQGDSAMYLCASSLDGPNEQYFGPGTRLTVT.

V and J are TRBV5-1 and TRBJ2-3; D remains ambiguous. The CDR3 length is 15 residues. V lost 1 base and J lost 1, with 10 bases in between. Germline CDR1 SGHRS, CDR2 YFSETQ. CDR3 sequence: CASSLFIGGTDTQYF. CDR3 coding DNA: TGCGCCAGCAGCTTGTTCATTGGGGGCACAGATACGCAGTATTTT.

The chain uses TRBV30 and TRBJ1-5; TRBD1 matches 8 bases. The CDR3 is made up of 14 amino acids. V shed 2 bases, J shed 9 bases, and the junction held 9 bases outside the gene matches. Germline V gene sequence: CDR1 GTSNPN, CDR2 SVGIG (reference sequence). CDR3 sequence reads: CAWSSGTGSRPQHF. CDR3 sequence (DNA): TGTGCCTGGAGTTCCGGGACAGGTAGCCGGCCCCAGCATTTT. The full variable domain, completed using reference TRBV30 and TRBJ1-5, is SQTIHQWPATLVQPVGSPLSLECTVEGTSNPNLYWYRQAAGRGLQLLFYSVGIGQISSEVPQNLSASRPQDRQFILSSKKLLLSDSGFYLCAWSSGTGSRPQHFGDGTRLSIL.

V and J are TRBV2 and TRBJ2-7; 7 bases are shared with TRBD1. Germline CDR1 and CDR2: SNHLY and FYNNEI. The junction had 3 bases not matched to a gene; V was cut back by 2 bases and J by 2 bases. The CDR3 sequence is 14 residues long. The CDR3 spells CASSERGRTYEQYF. In DNA form, the CDR3 reads TGTGCCAGCAGTGAAAGGGGGCGGACCTACGAGCAGTACTTC. Filled out from reference TRBV2 and TRBJ2-7, the complete variable domain reads EPEVTQTPSHQVTQMGQEVILRCVPISNHLYFYWYRQILGQKVEFLVSFYNNEISEKSEIFDDQFSVERPDGSNFTLKIRSTKLEDSAMYFCASSERGRTYEQYFGPGTRLTVT.

The chain couples TRBV28 to TRBJ2-1; 8 nucleotides match TRBD2. Germline CDR1 MDHEN, CDR2 SYDVKM. The ends lost 6 bases at V and 3 bases at J; junction bases unmatched: 7. The CDR3 totals 15 residues. The CDR3 DNA follows: TGTGCCAGCAGCCGGACTAGCTCCAACTACAATGAGCAGTTCTTC. This gives the protein CASSRTSSNYNEQFF.

The chain carries TRBV11-2 and TRBJ1-2; no clear D. CDR1 is SGHAT, CDR2 FQNNGV, per germline. This CDR3 region has 15 residues. Trimming took 0 bases from V and 8 from J, leaving 16 bases between them. The CDR3 nucleotides read TGTGCCAGCAGCTTAGATAGTGGCAGACCTCGGGGCTACACCTTC. It codes for CASSLDSGRPRGYTF.